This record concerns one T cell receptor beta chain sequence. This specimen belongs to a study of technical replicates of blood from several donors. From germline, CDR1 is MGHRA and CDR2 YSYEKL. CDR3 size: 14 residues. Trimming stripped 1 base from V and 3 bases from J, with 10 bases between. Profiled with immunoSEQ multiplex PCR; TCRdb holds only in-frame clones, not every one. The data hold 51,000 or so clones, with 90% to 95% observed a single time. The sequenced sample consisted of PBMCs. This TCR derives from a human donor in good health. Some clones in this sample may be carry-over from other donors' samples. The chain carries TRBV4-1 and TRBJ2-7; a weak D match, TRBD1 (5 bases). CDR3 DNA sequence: TGCGCCAGCAGCCAAGGGCAGGGATTCTACGAGCAGTACTTC. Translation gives CASSQGQGFYEQYF.